This T cell receptor beta chain was documented in a study of response to subunit inactivated influenza vaccine. Study results and limitations: That few new T cells are recruited by each seasonal influenza vaccination was the authors' suggestion.

In the case of this clonotype: Antigen specificity is unknown.

The germline V and J ends were trimmed by 5 bases and 8 bases, with 20 bases remaining between them. This CDR3 contains 15 residues. TCRdb processed the RT-PCR reads anew with MiXCR; each CDR3 protein has one entry. The sample shows around 320,000 distinct CDR3 sequences, roughly 20% of them seen only once. This TCR was sampled from a man aged 50-75 years who received an inactivated influenza vaccine. The specimen was PBMCs from blood, collected around 22 months after vaccination. The chain links TRBV12-3 or TRBV12-4 to TRBJ2-3; D is possibly TRBD2 (6 bases). CDR3 amino acids: CASSLLMGEASTQYF. In nucleotides, the CDR3 is TGTGCCAGCAGTCTCCTTATGGGGGAGGCGTCTACGCAGTATTTT.